These 5 T cell receptor beta chains came from one sample sequenced in a study of spatial heterogeneity in lung cancer. Time point meaning: sample taken at primary tumor resection. Whole RNA, which was extracted from tumor, nontumor lung tissue or frozen PBMC, was sequenced without any cell sorting. MiXCR, run by TCRdb on the 5' RACE reads, gives a single entry per CDR3 protein. This table holds tens of thousands of distinct CDR3 sequences, about 4.9% found once. This specimen consisted of PBMCs, obtained at surgery. The receptors shown here come from a male donor with early-stage non-small cell lung cancer.

This rearrangement joins TRBV11-3 to TRBJ2-1, with 16 bases lining up with TRBD2. With 4 bases clipped from V and 2 bases from J, the junction kept 8 bases outside the gene matches. This CDR3 region has 19 residues. Germline V gene sequence: CDR1 SGHNT, CDR2 YENEEA. CDR3 DNA sequence: TGTGCCAGCAGCTCCGCACCCGGGACTAGCGGGAGGGCCTACAATGAGCAGTTCTTC. Amino acid sequence: CASSSAPGTSGRAYNEQFF.

The rearrangement joins TRBV10-3 to TRBJ2-3; 11 bases fit TRBD2. The germline gives CDR1 ENHRY, CDR2 SYGVKD. With V trimmed by 1 base and J by 8 bases, 14 bases remained unmatched. CDR3 length: 18 residues. This chain's CDR3 is CAISEYGKLAGESGTQYF. The CDR3 region has the DNA TGTGCCATCAGTGAGTACGGGAAACTAGCGGGAGAGTCCGGTACGCAGTATTTT.

This clonotype was detected ten times or more. This chain uses TRBV12-3 or TRBV12-4 with TRBJ2-2, with D perhaps assigned TRBD1 or TRBD2 (5 bases each). V lost 6 bases, J lost 0 bases, and 11 bases lay in between. CDR3 size: 15 residues. The CDR3 DNA reads TGTGCCAGCAGCCGGGGCACGGCGAACACCGGGGAGCTGTTTTTT. Its protein is CASSRGTANTGELFF.

This clonotype was detected ten times or more. The CDR3 DNA is TGTGCCAGCAGCTTAAATCCCCTCCTCGCGGGCTACACCTTC. Amino acid sequence: CASSLNPLLAGYTF. The chain employs TRBV7-8 and TRBJ1-2; D call uncertain. Per germline, CDR1 SGHVS and CDR2 FQNEAQ. Trimming took 2 bases from V and 8 from J, leaving 15 bases between them. This CDR3 is 14 amino acids long.

There are a few counts of this clonotype. The chain employs TRBV5-1 and TRBJ2-5; a possible D gene is TRBD1 (5 bases). The germline CDR1 and CDR2 sequences are SGHRS and YFSETQ. Trimming shortened V by 2 bases and J by 0 bases, and 8 bases separated the two germline ends. The CDR3 extends over 14 amino acids. CDR3 protein: CASSFGRDQETQYF. For the CDR3, the DNA is TGCGCCAGCAGCTTCGGCAGGGACCAAGAGACCCAGTACTTC.